A selection of T cell receptor beta chains follows, all from one sample in a study of T cell responses to AZD1222 COVID-19 vaccine. Libraries were prepared by immunoSEQ multiplex PCR; TCRdb keeps only in-frame clonotypes and omits some of them. The table includes more than 150,000 clones, more than 75% detected once. The specimen comprised peripheral blood, sampled 28 days after the second AZD1222 dose. These receptors were collected from an adult who received the AZD1222 COVID-19 vaccine. Each CDR3 is given without its conserved first and last residue. Expanded clones are given a class, and other clones once, few, many or no size at all.

>TRBV6-2/TRBV6-3|-|TRBJ2-7
ASSSWFGGESPRTREQY
>TRBV3-1/TRBV3-2|-|TRBJ2-7
ASSQEGTEQY
>TRBV10-3|once|TRBJ2-3
AIRGTGGADTQY
>TRBV5-1|-|TRBJ2-4
ASSLLEGENIQY
>TRBV19|-|TRBJ1-6
ASLGQGLSPLH
>TRBV9|-|TRBJ2-5
ASSVLSGGLQETQY
>TRBV28|-|TRBJ2-1
ASSLFQGARDEQF
>TRBV28|-|TRBJ1-2
ASSWGQNYGYT
>TRBV21-1|-|TRBJ2-7
ASSKKKGQGPYEQY
>TRBV7-2|few|TRBJ1-4
ASSLGQGSEKLF
>TRBV28|-|TRBJ1-2
ASRERGYT
>TRBV5-1|-|TRBJ2-4
ASSAGTGGFKNIQY
>TRBV6-1|-|TRBJ1-5
ASSELRRQGSNQPQH
>TRBV7-3|-|TRBJ2-3
ASSSYTDTQY
>TRBV15|-|TRBJ2-7
ATSREDAIYEQY
>TRBV12-3/TRBV12-4|-|TRBJ1-4
ASSTRTDEKLF
>TRBV15|-|TRBJ2-5
ATSRSAAIQETQY
>TRBV9|-|TRBJ2-1
ASTRGGAAYNEQF
>TRBV5-4|-|TRBJ2-1
ASSLTRDTDNEQF
>TRBV5-6|-|TRBJ2-5
ASSLVLLGPEQETQY
>TRBV28|-|TRBJ2-7
ASSPWTSGAYEQY
>TRBV7-2|-|TRBJ1-1
ASSPTQGATEAF
>TRBV27|-|TRBJ2-7
ASTPRGGRIYEQY
>TRBV30|-|TRBJ2-5
AAQRAGGETQY
>TRBV7-9|-|TRBJ1-1
ASSLKQGADTEAF
>TRBV27|-|TRBJ2-4
ASSLTATNIQY
>TRBV6-5|-|TRBJ2-2
ASTEDRVIGELF
>TRBV6-1|-|TRBJ1-1
ASSERGFSNTEAF
>TRBV19|-|TRBJ2-7
ASSRPGGSYEQY
>TRBV5-5|-|TRBJ2-2
ASSLGPATSGKNTGELF
>TRBV28|-|TRBJ2-7
ASTGGGAETYEQY
>TRBV24-1|-|TRBJ2-5
ATSDPLLSETQY
>TRBV25-1|-|TRBJ2-7
ASRDYNEQY
>TRBV5-1|-|TRBJ2-1
ASSYLAGVTNEQF
>TRBV9|-|TRBJ2-3
ASSVTSGGDTQY
>TRBV19|-|TRBJ2-5
ASSTGVETQY
>TRBV23-1|-|TRBJ2-7
ASSQLGALAGDPYEQY
>TRBV18|-|TRBJ2-6
ASSQTGQVAGANVLT
>TRBV25-1|-|TRBJ1-1
ASSGGTAKAF
>TRBV19|-|TRBJ2-5
ASSRDRVETQY
>TRBV3-1/TRBV3-2|-|TRBJ2-3
ASSPAWGTSGTDTQY
>TRBV6-2/TRBV6-3|-|TRBJ1-5
ASSMTRNQPQH
>TRBV9|-|TRBJ1-3
ASSVVSGLSGNTIY
>TRBV27|-|TRBJ2-1
ASSLVVNNEQF
>TRBV14|-|TRBJ1-4
ASSSRGFATNEKLF
>TRBV27|-|TRBJ1-1
ASSLGTGWAEAF
>TRBV7-3|-|TRBJ2-5
ASSRTSGRGETQY
>TRBV19|-|TRBJ2-1
ASRPPSSNHYNEQF
>TRBV5-1|-|TRBJ2-2
ASSLGAGRQGTGELF
>TRBV13|-|TRBJ2-3
ASSLGLGAGTDTQY
>TRBV30|-|TRBJ2-3
AWSAGGPVADTQY
>TRBV9|-|TRBJ2-1
ASGGLSSGRGNEQF
>TRBV7-6|once|TRBJ2-2
ASRTGPLAGANTGELF
>TRBV7-8|-|TRBJ2-1
ASSLVRVNEQF